These 27 T cell receptor beta chains came from one sample sequenced in a study of beta chain features in type 1 diabetes. General study points: TCRB CDR3 length was moderately but significantly reduced in all four CD4+ subsets of Type 1 diabetes patients.

Their target antigens are unknown. The whole isolated RNA underwent reverse transcription, so sequencing captured expressed TCRB transcripts. Some clones are missing from TCRdb's copy, which holds only in-frame ones; the method was immunoSEQ multiplex PCR. The sample consists of 600,000 to 700,000 clones, over 10% of them appearing once. Sequencing used naive CD4+ T cells from blood. These receptors all come from a man aged 25 to 45 with type 1 diabetes.

The chain has TRBV2 and TRBJ2-3, with a possible D match to TRBD1 (5 bases). Germline V gives CDR1 SNHLY, CDR2 FYNNEI. The CDR3 contains 15 residues. Trimming took off 6 bases at V and 1 base at J, with 14 bases between the two ends. The DNA of the CDR3 is TGTGCCAGCAGCCTCCAGGGCAGGGGCACAGATACGCAGTATTTT. Translation: CASSLQGRGTDTQYF.

This rearrangement joins TRBV28 to TRBJ2-5; 14 nucleotides match TRBD2. The CDR3 length is 16 residues. The germline CDR1 and CDR2 sequences are MDHEN and SYDVKM. J lost 5 bases, V lost 5 bases, and 7 bases had no gene match. The CDR3 here is CASSPGLAGAWETQYF. The CDR3 bases are TGTGCCAGCAGTCCGGGACTAGCGGGGGCTTGGGAGACCCAGTACTTC.

This clone showed up just a few times. J is TRBJ1-5 and V is TRBV7-8; D gene ambiguous. The CDR3 is 14 residues long. Germline V lookup: CDR1 SGHVS, CDR2 FQNEAQ. Trimming pared 2 bases from V and 3 bases from J, leaving 8 bases between. The CDR3 nucleotides are TGTGCCAGCAGCTTACGGCAGGACAATCAGCCCCAGCATTTT. Translating it yields CASSLRQDNQPQHF.

This clone was detected only once. V gene TRBV5-1 combines with J gene TRBJ1-6, with 7 bases identical to TRBD1. V lost 8 bases, J lost 8 bases, and 1 base stayed unmatched. The CDR3 is made up of 11 amino acids. Germline V gene data show CDR1 as SGHRS and CDR2 as YFSETQ. CDR3 loop: CASGTDSPLHF. The CDR3 nucleotides read TGCGCCAGTGGGACAGATTCACCCCTCCACTTT.

The table lists this clone with a few counts. This chain uses TRBV4-2 with TRBJ2-1, with TRBD1 identical over 10 bases. The CDR3 sequence is 15 residues long. The germline V gene has CDR1 LGHNA and CDR2 YNFKEQ. Trimming cost V 10 bases and J 6 bases; bases outside gene matches: 12. The CDR3 DNA follows: TGTGCCACCCACCCCGGGACAGGGGCCGGCAATGAGCAGTTCTTC. Residues: CATHPGTGAGNEQFF.

This clone was counted a few times. The chain couples TRBV7-2 to TRBJ2-3; the D gene is possibly TRBD1 (5 bases). Trimming cost V 7 bases and J 2 bases, with 13 bases left between them. This CDR3 has 14 amino acids. Germline CDR1 and CDR2: SGHTA and FQGNSA. CDR3 DNA: TGTGCCAGCACCCTGGACACGCACACAGATACGCAGTATTTT. Its protein is CASTLDTHTDTQYF.

The rearrangement joins TRBV7-8 to TRBJ1-5, with unresolved D. Germline values: CDR1 SGHVS, CDR2 FQNEAQ. The CDR3 runs 16 residues. Between the trimmed V and J ends, which lost 1 base and 7 bases, there was a span of 17 bases. The CDR3 sequence is CASSLGRRAHGQPQHF. CDR3 bases: TGTGCCAGCAGCTTAGGACGGAGGGCCCATGGGCAGCCCCAGCATTTT.

This clone has more than one count but fewer than ten. CDR3 region: CASSRTPGQDSGANVLTF. CDR3 nucleotides: TGTGCCAGCAGCCGGACGCCGGGACAAGACTCTGGGGCCAACGTCCTGACTTTC. The rearrangement links TRBV9 to TRBJ2-6; TRBD1 is a possible D gene (6 bases). This CDR3 region has 18 residues. Trimming pared 4 bases from V and 0 bases from J, leaving 17 bases between. Germline CDR1 and CDR2: SGDLS and YYNGEE.

This clone was seen a few times. The V gene is TRBV9, the J gene TRBJ1-6, with 7 bases identical to TRBD1. The CDR3 sequence is 15 residues long. The germline V gene encodes CDR1 SGDLS and CDR2 YYNGEE. With 3 bases clipped from V and 5 bases from J, the junction kept 5 bases outside the gene matches. DNA for the CDR3: TGTGCCAGCAGCGGGACAGGCTCAAATAATTCACCCCTCCACTTT. Encoded protein: CASSGTGSNNSPLHF.

This clone was detected a few times. The V gene is TRBV9, the J gene TRBJ1-2; 8 bases fit TRBD1. J gave up 8 bases and V 3 bases, and 9 bases lay outside the gene matches. This CDR3 is 14 amino acids long. The germline gives CDR1 SGDLS, CDR2 YYNGEE. The chain's CDR3 is CASSAATGVNGYTF. The DNA for the CDR3 is TGTGCCAGCAGCGCGGCGACAGGGGTAAACGGCTACACCTTC.

This clone was recorded a few times. This sequence joins TRBV27 and TRBJ1-5; D unclear. The V gene lost 5 bases and the J gene lost 7 bases, with 12 bases spanning the gap. The CDR3 consists of 13 residues. Germline loops: CDR1 MNHEY, CDR2 SMNVEV (reference sequence). DNA of the CDR3: TGTGCCAGCAGTCGGAAGACCGGCCAGCCCCAGCATTTT. It encodes CASSRKTGQPQHF.

This clone has a handful of counts. V gene TRBV7-7 combines with J gene TRBJ2-1, with D unresolved. Trimming cost V 4 bases and J 13 bases, with 11 bases left between them. This CDR3 contains 11 residues. The V gene's germline CDR1 is SSHAT and CDR2 FNYEAQ (reference sequence). CDR3 sequence: CASSSGRVQFF. In nucleotides, the CDR3 is TGTGCCAGCAGCTCCGGACGGGTACAGTTCTTC.

This clone has more than one count but fewer than ten. The same CDR3 can be traced to other DNA sequences in this sample. The gene calls are TRBV29-1 and TRBJ1-2, with 11 positions matching TRBD1. Germline V gene lookup returns CDR1 SQVTM and CDR2 ANQGSEA. There are 13 residues in the CDR3. V lost 6 bases and J lost 2; bases outside the gene matches: 2. CDR3 protein: CSVGDRGNYGYTF. CDR3 nucleotide sequence: TGCAGCGTGGGGGACAGGGGGAACTATGGCTACACCTTC.

There are a few counts of this clone. The chain uses TRBV14 and TRBJ2-4; 8 bases line up with TRBD1. Per germline, CDR1 SGHDN and CDR2 FVKESK. The CDR3 extends over 14 amino acids. V shed 0 bases and J 11 bases; nucleotides not matched to a gene: 6. CDR3 loop: CASSQDQDRVVQYF. The CDR3 DNA reads TGTGCCAGCAGCCAAGATCAGGACAGGGTAGTTCAGTACTTC.

The chain has TRBV7-2 and TRBJ2-1; D call uncertain. Germline CDR1 is SGHTA and CDR2 is FQGNSA. This CDR3 is built from 15 residues. V lost 9 bases to trimming and J lost 11 bases, with 26 bases between them. CDR3 coding DNA: TGTGCCAGACAGCTCTCCGAGTTTCTGGCCATGAAGCAGTTCTTC. This translates into CARQLSEFLAMKQFF.

This clone occurred a few times. V usage is TRBV13 and J usage is TRBJ1-4, with 8 nucleotides matching TRBD1. CDR1 is PRHDT and CDR2 is FYEKMQ in the germline V gene (reference sequence). V lost 6 bases, J lost 5 bases, and 8 bases stayed unmatched. This CDR3 spans 15 amino acids. The CDR3 DNA reads TGTGCCAGCAGTTTCGGGGACAGGAGGAATGAAAAACTGTTTTTT. Translating it yields CASSFGDRRNEKLFF.

This clone was recorded a few times. The chain employs TRBV2 and TRBJ2-6, with D possibly being TRBD2 (6 bases). Germline V gives CDR1 SNHLY, CDR2 FYNNEI. This CDR3 is 15 amino acids long. V was shortened by 7 bases and J by 1 base, with 11 bases between the two germline ends. The CDR3 loop reads CASTQEGSGANVLTF. The CDR3 bases are TGTGCCAGCACCCAGGAGGGTTCTGGGGCCAACGTCCTGACTTTC.

This clone was detected only a few times. This chain uses TRBV30 with TRBJ1-6; possibly TRBD1 for D (5 bases). V dropped 1 base and J dropped 10 bases, with 11 bases sitting between them. CDR3 size: 13 residues. The germline V gene encodes CDR1 GTSNPN and CDR2 SVGIG (reference sequence). The CDR3 DNA is TGTGCCTGGAGTGCAGGGATCGGATCACCCCTCCACTTT. This sequence encodes CAWSAGIGSPLHF.

V gene TRBV28 combines with J gene TRBJ1-5; D not certain. Trimming left V 2 bases short and J 3 bases short, with 5 bases between. The CDR3 covers 13 residues. Germline V gene sequence: CDR1 MDHEN, CDR2 SYDVKM. Written as DNA, the CDR3 is TGTGCCAGCAGTTTACTACTCAATCAGCCCCAGCATTTT. It is translated as CASSLLLNQPQHF.

A few counts support this clone. V gene TRBV29-1 combines with J gene TRBJ2-1; maybe TRBD1 (7 bases). Deletions cut 4 bases from V and 0 bases from J, with 13 bases between. This CDR3 contains 15 residues. Germline values: CDR1 SQVTM, CDR2 ANQGSEA. Written as DNA, the CDR3 is TGCAGCGTTGGAAGGGGGGACAGCTCCTACAATGAGCAGTTCTTC. This gives the protein CSVGRGDSSYNEQFF.

The chain recombines TRBV5-4 with TRBJ2-3, with D unclear. V dropped 0 bases and J dropped 0 bases, with 5 bases sitting between them. The germline V gene encodes CDR1 SGHNT and CDR2 YYREEE (reference sequence). The CDR3 sequence is 14 residues long. The CDR3 region is CASSLGTSTDTQYF. The CDR3, as DNA: TGTGCCAGCAGCTTGGGAACTAGCACAGATACGCAGTATTTT. Full variable domain (remainder filled in from reference TRBV5-4 and TRBJ2-3): ETGVTQSPTHLIKTRGQQVTLRCSSQSGHNTVSWYQQALGQGPQFIFQYYREEENGRGNFPPRFSGLQFPNYSSELNVNALELDDSALYLCASSLGTSTDTQYFGPGTRLTVL.

The CDR3 sequence is CASSLSQQPQHF. CDR3 sequence (DNA): TGTGCCAGCAGTTTATCGCAGCAGCCCCAGCATTTT. The J gene is TRBJ1-5, the V gene TRBV28; D ambiguous. Germline lookup yields CDR1 MDHEN and CDR2 SYDVKM. CDR3 length: 12 amino acids. Deletions cut 1 base from V and 7 bases from J, with 5 bases between. The full variable domain, in which reference TRBV28 and TRBJ1-5 provide the parts outside the CDR3, is DVKVTQSSRYLVKRTGEKVFLECVQDMDHENMFWYRQDPGLGLRLIYFSYDVKMKEKGDIPEGYSVSREKKERFSLILESASTNQTSMYLCASSLSQQPQHFGDGTRLSIL.

This clone showed up just a few times. This chain connects TRBV27 to TRBJ1-6; D may be TRBD1 (6 bases). CDR3 length: 14 residues. The germline V gene encodes CDR1 MNHEY and CDR2 SMNVEV (reference sequence). Deletions cut 5 bases from V and 13 bases from J, with 18 bases between. The CDR3 region is CASSPTYRESPLHF. The CDR3 DNA reads as TGTGCCAGCAGTCCCACCTACAGGGAGTCCCCCCTCCACTTT.

This clone has just a few counts. This chain joins TRBV7-9 and TRBJ2-7, with 10 bases identical to TRBD1. Germline-derived CDR1 and CDR2 are SEHNR and FQNEAQ (reference sequence). The length of the CDR3 is 15 residues. Trimming at V came to 2 bases and at J to 4 bases, leaving 5 bases not matched to a gene. The CDR3 DNA reads TGTGCCAGCAGCTTACTTGGGGACAGGGGATACGAGCAGTACTTC. The encoded protein is CASSLLGDRGYEQYF.

This clone was counted a few times. The chain links TRBV2 to TRBJ2-1, with TRBD2 matching 7 bases. The CDR3 is 13 amino acids. After removal of 8 bases from V and 6 bases from J, the junction contained 7 bases not matched to a gene. Germline V gene lookup returns CDR1 SNHLY and CDR2 FYNNEI. This chain's CDR3 is CASGREYSNEQFF. The CDR3 bases are TGTGCCAGCGGGAGGGAATACTCCAATGAGCAGTTCTTC.

This clone was picked up a small number of times. The chain carries TRBV5-8 and TRBJ1-2, with 7 bases fitting TRBD1. CDR3 length: 14 amino acids. Per germline, CDR1 SGHTS and CDR2 YDEGEE. Unmatched junction bases numbered 7, after V lost 4 bases and J lost 4 bases. This CDR3 reads CASSRDRNFYGYTF. CDR3 nucleotide sequence: TGTGCCAGCAGCCGGGACAGAAATTTCTATGGCTACACCTTC.

This clone has just a few counts. V and J are TRBV28 and TRBJ1-6, with 7 nucleotides matching TRBD1. Trimming removed 6 bases from V and 1 base from J; junction bases left unmatched: 9. Germline CDR1 and CDR2: MDHEN and SYDVKM. CDR3 length: 17 amino acids. This CDR3 reads CASRVVTGASYNSPLHF. CDR3 sequence (DNA): TGTGCCAGCAGGGTGGTCACAGGGGCGTCCTATAATTCACCCCTCCACTTT.